These 9 T cell receptor beta chains originate from one sample sequenced in a study of CD8+CD57+ T cells in acquired aplastic anemia. TCR beta VDJ and CDR3 profiling used genomic DNA as template. TCRdb called the reads again in MiXCR, with one record for every CDR3 protein. The repertoire has approximately 200,000 distinct CDR3 sequences, 64% of them found once; the top ten carry more than 45%. The specimen was sorted CD4+, CD8+, or CD8+CD57+ T cells (not recorded which) from PBMCs. These receptors were taken from a human donor with severe aplastic anemia or a healthy control (not recorded which).

This clonotype showed up just a few times. This chain joins TRBV6-1 and TRBJ2-7; D is ambiguous. CDR1 and CDR2 (germline): MNHNS, SASEGT. Trimming took 6 bases from V and 4 from J, leaving 4 bases between them. The CDR3 sequence is 10 residues long. Here the CDR3 reads CASRGYEQYF. The CDR3 DNA reads as TGTGCCAGCAGGGGTTACGAGCAGTACTTC.

The J gene is TRBJ2-1, the V gene TRBV19; 7 nucleotides align to TRBD2. Germline trimming cut 2 bases from V and 2 bases from J; bases unmatched to any gene: 6. CDR1 LNHDA and CDR2 SQIVND come from the germline V gene (reference sequence). CDR3 size: 16 residues. CDR3 region: CASSIWGAGAYNEQFF. The CDR3 DNA sequence: TGTGCCAGTAGTATATGGGGTGCGGGAGCCTACAATGAGCAGTTCTTC.

This clonotype was detected only once. This rearrangement joins TRBV10-3 to TRBJ1-1; D remains ambiguous. The CDR3 is made up of 15 amino acids. The V and J ends lost 3 bases and 2 bases respectively, with 13 bases between them. The germline V gene has CDR1 ENHRY and CDR2 SYGVKD. The CDR3 reads CAISEGPATNTEAFF. For the CDR3, the DNA is TGTGCCATCAGTGAAGGACCAGCTACTAACACTGAAGCTTTCTTT.

The chain combines TRBV6-4 with TRBJ2-3; D might be TRBD1 (7 bases). The germline CDR1 and CDR2 sequences are MRHNA and SNTAGT. V dropped 0 bases and J dropped 5 bases, with 15 bases sitting between them. This CDR3 has 16 residues. The CDR3 region is CASSDSRGDREDTQYF. CDR3 in DNA: TGTGCCAGCAGTGACTCGAGGGGGGACAGAGAAGATACGCAGTATTTT.

The chain employs TRBV7-2 and TRBJ2-2; D unclear. CDR1 SGHTA and CDR2 FQGNSA come from the germline V gene. Deletions cut 6 bases from V and 7 bases from J, with 6 bases between. The CDR3 runs 11 residues. CDR3 amino acids: CASRYDGELFF. The DNA for the CDR3 is TGTGCCAGCAGATATGACGGGGAGCTGTTTTTT.

This clonotype appeared a single time. The V call is TRBV7-3, the J call TRBJ2-1; 7 bases match TRBD2. V lost 8 bases, J lost 4 bases, and 8 bases stayed unmatched. Germline V gene data show CDR1 as SGHTA and CDR2 as FQGTGA. The CDR3 is 14 amino acids. CDR3 residues: CASGEWGGYNEQFF. As DNA, the CDR3 is TGTGCCAGCGGCGAATGGGGGGGTTACAATGAGCAGTTCTTC.

This clonotype was seen a single time. A junction boundary mismatches the germline segment, possibly from a read error. The V call is TRBV11-2, the J call TRBJ2-3; weak D call: TRBD1 (5 bases). The CDR3 consists of 15 residues. In germline, CDR1 is SGHAT, CDR2 FQNNGV. In DNA, the CDR3 is TGTGCCAGCAGCTTAGGCGCAGGGCCGGCAGATATGCAGTATTTT. The encoded protein is CASSLGAGPADMQYF.

The genes are TRBV7-3 and TRBJ2-7, with 7 nucleotides matching TRBD1. Trimming removed 5 bases from V and 4 bases from J; junction bases left unmatched: 8. CDR1 SGHTA and CDR2 FQGTGA come from the germline V gene. CDR3 length: 14 residues. In DNA, the CDR3 is TGTGCCAGCAGCCCCGACAGGGAGCCTTACGAGCAGTACTTC. Translated, it gives CASSPDREPYEQYF. Using reference TRBV7-3 and TRBJ2-7 for the parts outside the CDR3, the full variable domain is GAGVSQTPSNKVTEKGKYVELRCDPISGHTALYWYRQSLGQGPEFLIYFQGTGAADDSGLPNDRFFAVRPEGSVSTLKIQRTERGDSAVYLCASSPDREPYEQYFGPGTRLTVT.

V and J are TRBV7-6 and TRBJ2-3, with 7 bases aligning to TRBD1. Trimming removed 5 bases from V and 8 bases from J; junction bases left unmatched: 10. Looked up from germline, CDR1 is SGHVS and CDR2 is FNYEAQ. This CDR3 region has 14 residues. The CDR3 loop is CASSPDRAKVTQYF. CDR3 sequence (DNA): TGTGCCAGCAGCCCCGACAGGGCTAAGGTTACGCAGTATTTT.